One and the same sample provided the 8 T cell receptor beta chains below, sequenced in a study of T cells after yellow fever vaccination. TCRdb reprocessed the 5' RACE reads via MiXCR and lists one record per CDR3 protein. The sample holds 200,000 to 250,000 distinct CDR3 sequences; under 3.5% are singletons and the top ten take around 3.3%. Sequencing used CD4+ T cells sorted from PBMCs, obtained 10 days after the yellow fever booster vaccination. The source is a young man who received the YFV17D yellow fever vaccine.

In its sample, this clonotype was seen many times. The chain uses TRBV27 and TRBJ2-1; 7 bases map to TRBD1. Trimming removed 6 bases from V and 4 bases from J; junction bases left unmatched: 12. Germline assignment: CDR1 MNHEY and CDR2 SMNVEV (reference sequence). The CDR3 totals 16 residues. The DNA of the CDR3 is TGTGCCAGCAGCGGACCCCCGGGACAGATTTACAATGAGCAGTTCTTC. This translates into CASSGPPGQIYNEQFF.

In its sample, this clonotype was seen many times. The rearrangement uses TRBV6-1 and TRBJ2-5; 12 positions match TRBD1. The CDR3 has 16 amino acids. The V gene end was trimmed by 3 bases and the J gene end by 5 bases; junction bases not matched to a gene: 7. CDR1 and CDR2 from the germline V gene are MNHNS and SASEGT. The CDR3 nucleotides read TGTGCCAGCAGTGAGAGGGGACAGGGGGCGCGGGAGACCCAGTACTTC. It encodes CASSERGQGARETQYF.

This clonotype was seen repeatedly, ten times or more. V is TRBV5-1 and J is TRBJ1-5, with unresolved D. Germline CDR1 is SGHRS and CDR2 is YFSETQ. This CDR3 is built from 16 residues. The germline V and J ends were trimmed by 2 bases and 4 bases, with 16 bases remaining between them. DNA of the CDR3: TGCGCCAGCAGCTTAGGGCCCCCACATAATAATCAGCCCCAGCATTTT. Its translation is CASSLGPPHNNQPQHF.

V and J are TRBV18 and TRBJ2-7; 9 nucleotides line up with TRBD1. Germline CDR1 is KGHSH and CDR2 is LQKENI. V trimming: 5 bases; J trimming: 0 bases; junction bases outside the gene matches: 5. The CDR3 runs 15 residues. CDR3 DNA: TGTGCCAGCTCAGGACGGACAGGGGTCTCCTACGAGCAGTACTTC. As protein: CASSGRTGVSYEQYF.

This clonotype was detected many times. V gene TRBV20-1 combines with J gene TRBJ2-5, with 9 bases identical to TRBD2. Germline assignment: CDR1 DFQATT and CDR2 SNEGSKA (reference sequence). Unmatched junction bases numbered 12, after V lost 5 bases and J lost 5 bases. This CDR3 is 15 amino acids long. As DNA, the CDR3 is TGCAGTGCTGGGCCCGTCGGCGCGGGGGGGGAGACCCAGTACTTC. Residues: CSAGPVGAGGETQYF.

The chain links TRBV18 to TRBJ1-2; possible D gene TRBD1, 5 bases. Germline CDR1 and CDR2: KGHSH and LQKENI. V was cut by 2 bases and J by 5 bases, with 12 bases left in between. This CDR3 contains 14 residues. CDR3 in DNA: TGTGCCAGCTCACCATCAGAGGGGAGTTATGGCTACACCTTC. It specifies CASSPSEGSYGYTF. Using reference TRBV18 and TRBJ1-2 for the parts outside the CDR3, the full variable domain is NAGVMQNPRHLVRRRGQEARLRCSPMKGHSHVYWYRQLPEEGLKFMVYLQKENIIDESGMPKERFSAEFPKEGPSILRIQQVVRGDSAAYFCASSPSEGSYGYTFGSGTRLTVV.

This clonotype was observed at least ten times. The chain links TRBV3-1 to TRBJ1-3, with D possibly matching TRBD1 (5 bases). CDR3 length equals 15 residues. The V and J ends lost 4 bases and 0 bases respectively, with 10 bases between them. Germline CDR1 reads LGHDT; CDR2 reads YNNKEL (reference sequence). DNA of the CDR3: TGTGCCAGCAGCCTCGTGGGGGGCTCTGGAAACACCATATATTTT. It codes for CASSLVGGSGNTIYF. The whole variable domain, filled in from reference TRBV3-1 and TRBJ1-3, reads DTAVSQTPKYLVTQMGNDKSIKCEQNLGHDTMYWYKQDSKKFLKIMFSYNNKELIINETVPNRFSPKSPDKAHLNLHINSLELGDSAVYFCASSLVGGSGNTIYFGEGSWLTVV.

This clonotype was seen a few times. The chain is built from TRBV20-1 and TRBJ1-2; maybe TRBD1 (6 bases). CDR1 is DFQATT and CDR2 is SNEGSKA in the germline V gene (reference sequence). The CDR3 has 13 residues. V shed 4 bases and J shed 4 bases, with 13 bases lying between them. The CDR3 spells CSANTGPFYGYTF. CDR3 DNA sequence: TGCAGTGCTAACACAGGGCCTTTCTATGGCTACACCTTC.